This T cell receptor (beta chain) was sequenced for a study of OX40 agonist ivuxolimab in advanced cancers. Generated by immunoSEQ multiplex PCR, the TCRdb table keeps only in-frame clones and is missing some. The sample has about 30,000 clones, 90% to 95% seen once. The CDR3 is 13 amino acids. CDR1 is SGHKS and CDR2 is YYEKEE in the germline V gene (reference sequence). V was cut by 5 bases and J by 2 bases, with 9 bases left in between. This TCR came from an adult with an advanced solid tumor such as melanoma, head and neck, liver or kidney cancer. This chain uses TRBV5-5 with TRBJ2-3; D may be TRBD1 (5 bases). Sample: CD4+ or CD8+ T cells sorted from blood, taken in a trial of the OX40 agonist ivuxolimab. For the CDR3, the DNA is TGTGCCAGCAGTTCAGGGTTCACAGATACGCAGTATTTT. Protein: CASSSGFTDTQYF.